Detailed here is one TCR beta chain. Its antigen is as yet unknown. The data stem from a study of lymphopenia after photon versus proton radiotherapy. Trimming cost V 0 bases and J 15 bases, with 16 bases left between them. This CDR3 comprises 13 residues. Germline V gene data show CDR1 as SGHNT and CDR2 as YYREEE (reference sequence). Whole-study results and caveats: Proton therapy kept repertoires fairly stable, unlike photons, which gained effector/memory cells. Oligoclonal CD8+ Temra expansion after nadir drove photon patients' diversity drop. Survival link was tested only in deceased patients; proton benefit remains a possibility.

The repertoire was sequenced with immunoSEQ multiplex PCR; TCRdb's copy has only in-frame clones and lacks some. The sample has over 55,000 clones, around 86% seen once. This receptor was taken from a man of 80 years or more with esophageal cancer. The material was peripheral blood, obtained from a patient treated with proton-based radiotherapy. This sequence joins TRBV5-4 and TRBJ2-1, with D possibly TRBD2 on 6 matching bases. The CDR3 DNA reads TGTGCCAGCAGCTTGGGGGCCACTAGCTGGGGGTTCTTC. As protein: CASSLGATSWGFF.